The clone carrying this T cell receptor (beta chain) has just one count. These data come from a study of control samples from healthy donors and cancer patients. The assay was immunoSEQ multiplex PCR, and TCRdb's table has in-frame clones only and misses some. There are about 90,000 clones in the sample; about 92% occur only once, and about 1.5% lies in the top ten. CDR1 is MDHEN, CDR2 SYDVKM, per germline. Trimming pared 7 bases from V and 0 bases from J, leaving 7 bases between. This CDR3 is built from 14 residues. The TCR sequence derives from a young woman in good health. The material sequenced was blood. The rearrangement joins TRBV28 to TRBJ1-6, with no clear D. CDR3 loop: CASNRGSYNSPLHF. DNA of the CDR3: TGTGCCAGCAACAGAGGCTCCTATAATTCACCCCTCCACTTT.